The clone carrying this T cell receptor beta chain turned up a few times. This sample stems from a study of T cells after yellow fever vaccination. The CDR3 is 13 residues long. Germline CDR1 MGHRA, CDR2 YSYEKL. Trimming cost V 5 bases and J 7 bases; bases outside gene matches: 5. Each CDR3 protein gets one entry after TCRdb re-called the 5' RACE reads with MiXCR. Here the sample spans nearly 550,000 distinct CDR3 sequences, 15% to 20% being singletons. The clonotype originates from a man under 40 who received the YFV17D yellow fever vaccine. The chain is built from TRBV4-1 and TRBJ2-7, with 10 bases lining up with TRBD2. The sample here was PBMCs, taken 15 days after the yellow fever booster vaccination. The CDR3 nucleotides read TGCGCCAGCAGCTTTACTAGCGGGAATGAGCAGTACTTC. It is translated as CASSFTSGNEQYF.